The T cell receptor (beta chain) described here comes from a study of blood T cell repertoires in COVID-19. For the study at large: The United States, Italy and Spain were the sources of the acute and convalescent COVID-19 samples. T cells, B-cell-depleted T cells, or PBMCs provided the cDNA or gDNA that served as material.

The participants were between about 18 and 95 years old and came from under 25 US areas. Germline V gene sequence: CDR1 MRHNA, CDR2 SNTAGT. Trimming cost V 0 bases and J 7 bases; bases outside gene matches: 2. This CDR3 spans 15 amino acids. Original methodology: Quantification of nucleated cells was approximated via reference gene primer amplification. Assay used: immunoSEQ multiplex PCR; TCRdb lists only in-frame clones, some missing. V and J calls and clone size are those listed in that table; D and trimming were worked out from the DNA. The sample carries around 170,000 clones, 80% recorded once. This clone was recorded at least ten times.

Sequences were obtained from PBMCs or T cells enriched from blood (not recorded which). The rearrangement joins TRBV6-4 to TRBJ1-6, with 8 nucleotides matching TRBD1. The TCR was taken from a man between 60 and 75 years old who had been exposed to COVID-19. The CDR3, as DNA: TGTGCCAGCAGTGACTCTTCAGGGGGCAATTCACCCCTCCACTTT. Translation: CASSDSSGGNSPLHF.